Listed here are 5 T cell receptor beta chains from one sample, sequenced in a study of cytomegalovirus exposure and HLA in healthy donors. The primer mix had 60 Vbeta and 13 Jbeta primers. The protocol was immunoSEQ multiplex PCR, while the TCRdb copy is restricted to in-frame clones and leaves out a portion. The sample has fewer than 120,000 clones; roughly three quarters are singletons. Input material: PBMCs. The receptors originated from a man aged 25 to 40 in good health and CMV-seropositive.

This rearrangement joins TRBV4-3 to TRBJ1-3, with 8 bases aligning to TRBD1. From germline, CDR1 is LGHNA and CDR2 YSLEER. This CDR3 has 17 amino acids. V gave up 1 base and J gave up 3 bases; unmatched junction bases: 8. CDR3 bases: TGCGCCAGCAGCCAAGTTGCAGGGGGCAGGATTGGAAACACCATATATTTT. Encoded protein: CASSQVAGGRIGNTIYF.

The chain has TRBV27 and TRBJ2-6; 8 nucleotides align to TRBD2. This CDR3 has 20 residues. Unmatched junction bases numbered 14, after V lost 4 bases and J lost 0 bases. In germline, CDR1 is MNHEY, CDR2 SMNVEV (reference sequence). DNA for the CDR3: TGTGCCAGCAGTTCAAGCACCGGACTAGCAGCGTTCTCTGGGGCCAACGTCCTGACTTTC. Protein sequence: CASSSSTGLAAFSGANVLTF.

The CDR3: CASSLSQGGSNYGYTF. CDR3 bases: TGTGCCAGCAGCTTGTCCCAGGGGGGATCTAACTATGGCTACACCTTC. V usage is TRBV5-6 and J usage is TRBJ1-2, with TRBD1 identical over 7 bases. Germline V CDR1 and CDR2: SGHDT, YYEEEE. The CDR3 covers 16 residues. Germline trimming cut 1 base from V and 0 bases from J; bases unmatched to any gene: 6. The full variable domain, rest sourced from reference TRBV5-6 and TRBJ1-2, is DAGVTQSPTHLIKTRGQQVTLRCSPKSGHDTVSWYQQALGQGPQFIFQYYEEEERQRGNFPDRFSGHQFPNYSSELNVNALLLGDSALYLCASSLSQGGSNYGYTFGSGTRLTVV.

DNA of the CDR3: TGTGCCAGTAGTATCCCCGGTTCAAACATTCAGTACTTC. The encoded protein is CASSIPGSNIQYF. The chain couples TRBV19 to TRBJ2-4; D gene uncertain. V was pared by 3 bases and J by 6 bases, with 9 bases between. The CDR3 has 13 residues. Germline CDR1 LNHDA, CDR2 SQIVND (reference sequence).

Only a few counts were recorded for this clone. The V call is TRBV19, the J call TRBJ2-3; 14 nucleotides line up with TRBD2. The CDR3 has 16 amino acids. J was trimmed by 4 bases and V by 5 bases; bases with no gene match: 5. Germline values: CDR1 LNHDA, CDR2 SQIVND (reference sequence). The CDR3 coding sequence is TGTGCCAGTAGTGCGACTAGCGGGGGGGCTGCAGATACGCAGTATTTT. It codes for CASSATSGGAADTQYF. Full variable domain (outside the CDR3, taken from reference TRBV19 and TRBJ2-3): DGGITQSPKYLFRKEGQNVTLSCEQNLNHDAMYWYRQDPGQGLRLIYYSQIVNDFQKGDIAEGYSVSREKKESFPLTVTSAQKNPTAFYLCASSATSGGAADTQYFGPGTRLTVL.